This entry features one T cell receptor beta chain sequence. There is no known antigen for this receptor. Base qualities are missing; no much larger clone stands one base away. The CDR3 regions of human TCRbeta chains were analyzed by immunosequencing. On the study's bioinformatics: TCRs in the repertoires were matched against a reference library of SARS-CoV-2-specific TCRs that had been generated with the MIRA antigen-specificity platform. Breadth was defined as the fraction of unique TCRs that were SARS-CoV-2-associated, and depth was defined as the fraction of total T cells that were SARS-CoV-2-associated. Using the MIRA data, each spike-specific TCR was assigned both to the spike region to which the TCR was reactive and to a CD4 or CD8 class. Log10-transformed breadth and depth values were compared by one-way ANOVA with Sidak's multiple comparisons tests. TCRdb carries this immuneACCESS record with in-frame sequences only. Its versions omit some clonotypes, under half of them owing to an unresolved V gene in the studies checked, with the rest unexplained. That table supplies the V and J calls and clone size; D and trimming were determined from the DNA. A total of approximately 120,000 clones appear in this sample, about nine tenths of them only once. Roughly 6.9% of the sample comes from the top ten.

The sample's time point label is to be understood as: baseline before first vaccination. Vaccinee samples were obtained from the UK trials COV001 and COV002, which included a single-blind randomized controlled phase 2/3 trial of AZD1222 (ChAdOx1 nCoV-19) in healthy adults. For TCRbeta chain sequencing, PBMC samples from trial participants were taken at day 0 and at day 28 after the second dose. The record originates from a study of T cell responses to AZD1222 COVID-19 vaccine (TCRdb year 2021). Background for the entire study: AZD1222 recipients whose second dose came at about 4 weeks and those whose second dose came at about 12 weeks were combined into one group, since spike-specific TCR depth and breadth did not differ between the two schedules. TCR sequencing was performed for roughly 250 trial participants, of whom 207 were given two doses of AZD1222 and some 26 were given two doses of MenACWY control vaccine. Trial participants were enrolled by age into subgroups of 18-55, 56-69 and 70-plus years, and about 150, 27 and 61 TCR-sequenced participants, respectively, were included in these subgroups.

V is pared back by 2 bases and J by 5 bases, with 12 bases lying between the germline termini. CDR1 and CDR2, looked up from the germline V gene, are SGDLS and YYNGEE. The CDR3 starts with the cysteine, ends with the phenylalanine, and has 14 residues. The read is trimmed to its CDR3 DNA, 42 bases read in frame from base 1. The study at large found these results: Because no day 14 peak-response samples were available, the repertoires could be characterized only after the peak T cell response. In the small 56-69-year group, the increase in depth fell short of significance, most likely because of low power. The whole spike protein was spanned by vaccine-associated CD4 TCRs, and dominant responses were seen in regions 160-218 and 743-854. Participants were mostly white British, with more females than males. The authors suggested clonal diversity may have been underestimated. Spike-specific TCR breadth and depth rose significantly after two AZD1222 doses compared with day 0 and with MenACWY recipients. Only five to seven AZD1222 recipients were SARS-CoV-2 seropositive at baseline, limiting conclusions about previously exposed vaccinees. Reportedly, almost half of the unique spike-specific TCRs recognized epitopes lying outside the regions that are mutated in the B.1.351 and B.1.1.7 variants.

The clonotype was recovered from an adult in good health. In this chain, TRBV9 is recombined with TRBJ2-3; TRBD1 is possibly the D segment (6 matching bases). This specimen was peripheral blood, taken on day 0 of AZD1222 vaccination. CDR3 region: CASSVGQQQDTQYF. The nucleotide sequence is TGTGCCAGCAGCGTCGGACAGCAACAAGATACGCAGTATTTT.